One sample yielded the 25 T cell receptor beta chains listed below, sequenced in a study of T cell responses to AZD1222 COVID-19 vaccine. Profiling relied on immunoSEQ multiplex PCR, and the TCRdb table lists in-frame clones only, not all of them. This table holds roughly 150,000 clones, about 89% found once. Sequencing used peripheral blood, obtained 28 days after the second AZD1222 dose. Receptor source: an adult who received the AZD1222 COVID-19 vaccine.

The CDR3 region is CASSPLQEATNEKLFF. CDR3 sequence (DNA): TGTGCCAGCTCACCACTGCAGGAGGCAACTAATGAAAAACTGTTTTTT. The gene calls are TRBV18 and TRBJ1-4; no clear D gene. Germline V gene sequence: CDR1 KGHSH, CDR2 LQKENI. Trimming took off 1 base at V and 0 bases at J, with 9 bases between the two ends. The CDR3 consists of 16 residues.

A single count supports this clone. The CDR3 region is CASSIVFAAYNEKLFF. The CDR3 nucleotides are TGTGCCAGTAGTATCGTTTTTGCAGCCTATAATGAAAAACTGTTTTTT. This chain joins TRBV19 and TRBJ1-4; no clear D gene. Germline CDR1 reads LNHDA; CDR2 reads SQIVND (reference sequence). Trimming stripped 3 bases from V and 4 bases from J, with 15 bases between. The CDR3 loop spans 16 amino acids.

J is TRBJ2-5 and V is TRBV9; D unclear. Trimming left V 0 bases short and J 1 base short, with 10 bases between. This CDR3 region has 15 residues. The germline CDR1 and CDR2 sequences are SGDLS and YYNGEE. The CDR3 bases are TGTGCCAGCAGCGTAGCTGGCAGCCGCCAAGAGACCCAGTACTTC. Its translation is CASSVAGSRQETQYF.

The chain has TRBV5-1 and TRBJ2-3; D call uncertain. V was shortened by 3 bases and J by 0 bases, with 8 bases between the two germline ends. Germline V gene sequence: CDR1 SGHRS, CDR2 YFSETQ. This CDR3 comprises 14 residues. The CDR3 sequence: CASSSMLSTDTQYF. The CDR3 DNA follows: TGCGCCAGCAGCTCTATGCTGAGCACAGATACGCAGTATTTT.

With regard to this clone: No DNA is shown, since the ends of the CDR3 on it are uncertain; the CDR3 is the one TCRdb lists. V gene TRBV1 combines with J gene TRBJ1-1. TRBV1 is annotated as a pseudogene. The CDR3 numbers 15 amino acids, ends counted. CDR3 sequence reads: CTSSPVGGGNTEAFF.

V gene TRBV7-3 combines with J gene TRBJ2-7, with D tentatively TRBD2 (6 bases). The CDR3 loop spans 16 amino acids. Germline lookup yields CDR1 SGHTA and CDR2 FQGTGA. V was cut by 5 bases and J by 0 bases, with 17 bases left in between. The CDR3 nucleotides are TGTGCCAGCAGCGTTACCGGGACTCAGAGCTCCTACGAGCAGTACTTC. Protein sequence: CASSVTGTQSSYEQYF.

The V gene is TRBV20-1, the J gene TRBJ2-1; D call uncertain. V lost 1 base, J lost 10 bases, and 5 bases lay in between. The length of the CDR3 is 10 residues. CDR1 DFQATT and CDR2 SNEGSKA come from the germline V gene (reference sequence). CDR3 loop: CSARAVEQFF. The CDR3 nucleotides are TGCAGTGCTAGAGCGGTGGAGCAGTTCTTC.

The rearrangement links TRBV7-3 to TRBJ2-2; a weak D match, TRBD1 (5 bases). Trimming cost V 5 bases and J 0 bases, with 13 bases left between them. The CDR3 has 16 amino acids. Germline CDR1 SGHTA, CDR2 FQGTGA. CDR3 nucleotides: TGTGCCAGCAGCCCCCCAAGGGGATCGAACACCGGGGAGCTGTTTTTT. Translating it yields CASSPPRGSNTGELFF.

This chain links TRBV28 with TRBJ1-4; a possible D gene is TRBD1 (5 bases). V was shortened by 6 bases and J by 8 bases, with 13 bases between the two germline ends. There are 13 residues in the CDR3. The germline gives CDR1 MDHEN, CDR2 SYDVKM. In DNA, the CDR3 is TGTGCCAGCAGAAATCCAGGGAGGGAAAAACTGTTTTTT. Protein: CASRNPGREKLFF. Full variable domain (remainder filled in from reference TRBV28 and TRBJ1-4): DVKVTQSSRYLVKRTGEKVFLECVQDMDHENMFWYRQDPGLGLRLIYFSYDVKMKEKGDIPEGYSVSREKKERFSLILESASTNQTSMYLCASRNPGREKLFFGSGTQLSVL.

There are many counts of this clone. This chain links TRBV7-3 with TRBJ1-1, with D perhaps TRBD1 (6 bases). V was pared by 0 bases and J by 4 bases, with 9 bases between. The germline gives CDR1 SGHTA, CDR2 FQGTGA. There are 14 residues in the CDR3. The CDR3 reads CASSLTIRGTEAFF. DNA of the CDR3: TGTGCCAGCAGCTTAACGATCAGGGGCACTGAAGCTTTCTTT.

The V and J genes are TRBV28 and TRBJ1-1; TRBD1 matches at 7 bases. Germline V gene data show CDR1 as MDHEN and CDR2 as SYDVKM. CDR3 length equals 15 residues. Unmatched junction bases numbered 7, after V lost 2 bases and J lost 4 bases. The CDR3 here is CASSLGGGGPTEAFF. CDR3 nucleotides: TGTGCCAGCAGTTTAGGGGGAGGGGGCCCCACTGAAGCTTTCTTT.

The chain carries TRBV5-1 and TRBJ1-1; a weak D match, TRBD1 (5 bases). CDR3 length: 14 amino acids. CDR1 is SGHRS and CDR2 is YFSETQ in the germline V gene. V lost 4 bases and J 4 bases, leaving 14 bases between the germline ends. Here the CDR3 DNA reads TGCGCCAGCAGCCTGGGGCAGGGAACCACTGAAGCTTTCTTT. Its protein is CASSLGQGTTEAFF.

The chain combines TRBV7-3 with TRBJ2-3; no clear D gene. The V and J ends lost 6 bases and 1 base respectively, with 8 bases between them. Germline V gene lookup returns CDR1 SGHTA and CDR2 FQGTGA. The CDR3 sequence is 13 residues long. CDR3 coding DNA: TGTGCCAGCAGTGGTAGAGGCACAGATACGCAGTATTTT. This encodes CASSGRGTDTQYF.

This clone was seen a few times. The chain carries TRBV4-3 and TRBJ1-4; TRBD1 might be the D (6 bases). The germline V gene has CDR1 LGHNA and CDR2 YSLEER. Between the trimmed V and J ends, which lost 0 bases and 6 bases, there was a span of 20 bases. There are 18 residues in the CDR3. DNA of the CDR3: TGCGCCAGCAGCCAAGATGGGGGCAGGGAGGGGATTGATGAAAAACTGTTTTTT. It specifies CASSQDGGREGIDEKLFF.

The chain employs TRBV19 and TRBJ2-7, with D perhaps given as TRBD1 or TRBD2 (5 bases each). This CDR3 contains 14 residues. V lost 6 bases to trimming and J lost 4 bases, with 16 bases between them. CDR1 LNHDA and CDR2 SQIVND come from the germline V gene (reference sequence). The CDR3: CASSLRGELYEQYF. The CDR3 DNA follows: TGTGCCAGTAGCTTACGAGGGGAACTATACGAGCAGTACTTC. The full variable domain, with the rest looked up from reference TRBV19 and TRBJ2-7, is DGGITQSPKYLFRKEGQNVTLSCEQNLNHDAMYWYRQDPGQGLRLIYYSQIVNDFQKGDIAEGYSVSREKKESFPLTVTSAQKNPTAFYLCASSLRGELYEQYFGPGTRLTVT.

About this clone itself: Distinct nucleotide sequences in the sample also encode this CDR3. Written as DNA, the CDR3 is TGCGCCAGCAGCCAAGATCAGGGGGGGGAGACCCAGTACTTC. It is translated as CASSQDQGGETQYF. The chain joins TRBV4-1 to TRBJ2-5; D may be TRBD1 or TRBD2 (7 bases each). Germline CDR1 reads MGHRA; CDR2 reads YSYEKL. CDR3 length equals 14 residues. V shed 0 bases and J shed 5 bases, with 10 bases lying between them.

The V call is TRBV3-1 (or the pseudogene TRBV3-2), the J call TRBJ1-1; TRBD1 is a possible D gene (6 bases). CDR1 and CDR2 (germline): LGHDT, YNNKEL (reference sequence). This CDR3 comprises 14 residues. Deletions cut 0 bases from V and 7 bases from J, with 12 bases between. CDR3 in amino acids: CASSQDMGGLEAFF. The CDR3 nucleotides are TGTGCCAGCAGCCAAGACATGGGGGGGCTTGAAGCTTTCTTT.

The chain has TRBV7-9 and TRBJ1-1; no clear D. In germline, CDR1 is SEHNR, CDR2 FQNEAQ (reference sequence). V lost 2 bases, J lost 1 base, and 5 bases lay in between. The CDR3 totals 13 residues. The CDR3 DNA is TGTGCCAGCAGCTTATCAGCGAACACTGAAGCTTTCTTT. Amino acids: CASSLSANTEAFF. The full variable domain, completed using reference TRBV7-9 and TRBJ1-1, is DTGVSQNPRHKITKRGQNVTFRCDPISEHNRLYWYRQTLGQGPEFLTYFQNEAQLEKSRLLSDRFSAERPKGSFSTLEIQRTEQGDSAMYLCASSLSANTEAFFGQGTRLTVV.

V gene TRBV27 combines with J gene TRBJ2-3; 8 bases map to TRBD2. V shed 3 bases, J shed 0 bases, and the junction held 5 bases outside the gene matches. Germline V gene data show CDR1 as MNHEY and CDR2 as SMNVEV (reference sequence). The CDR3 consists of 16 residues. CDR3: CASSLDASGSTDTQYF. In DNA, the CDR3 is TGTGCCAGCAGTTTGGACGCTAGCGGGAGCACAGATACGCAGTATTTT.

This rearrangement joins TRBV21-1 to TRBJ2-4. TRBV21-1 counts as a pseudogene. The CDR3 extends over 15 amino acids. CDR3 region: CASSNDDNRRRIQYF. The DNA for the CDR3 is TGTGCCAGCAGCAATGACGACAACCGGCGGCGCATTCAGTACTTC.

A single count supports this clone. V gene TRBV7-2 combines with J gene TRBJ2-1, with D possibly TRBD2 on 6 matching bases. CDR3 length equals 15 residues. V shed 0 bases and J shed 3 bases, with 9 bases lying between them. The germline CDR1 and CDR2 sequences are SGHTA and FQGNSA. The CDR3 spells CASSLATRVYNEQFF. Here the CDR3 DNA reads TGTGCCAGCAGCTTAGCGACTAGAGTCTACAATGAGCAGTTCTTC.

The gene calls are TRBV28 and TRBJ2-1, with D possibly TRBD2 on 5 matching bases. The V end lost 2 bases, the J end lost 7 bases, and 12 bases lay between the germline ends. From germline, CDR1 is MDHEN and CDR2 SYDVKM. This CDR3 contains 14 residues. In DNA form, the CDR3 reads TGTGCCAGCAGTTTACTCCCTAGCTATAATGAGCAGTTCTTC. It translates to CASSLLPSYNEQFF.

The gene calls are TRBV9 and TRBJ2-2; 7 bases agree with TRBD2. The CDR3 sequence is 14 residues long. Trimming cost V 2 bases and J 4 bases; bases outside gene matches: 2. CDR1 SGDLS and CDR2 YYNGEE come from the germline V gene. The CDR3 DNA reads TGTGCCAGCAGCGTTGGCGGGAGCACCGGGGAGCTGTTTTTT. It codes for CASSVGGSTGELFF.

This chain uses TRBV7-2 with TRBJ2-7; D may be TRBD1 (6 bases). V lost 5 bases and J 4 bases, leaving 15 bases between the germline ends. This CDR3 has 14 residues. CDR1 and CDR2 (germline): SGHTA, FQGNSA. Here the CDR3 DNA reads TGTGCCAGCAGCCCCTTAGACAGGCGGTACGAGCAGTACTTC. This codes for CASSPLDRRYEQYF.

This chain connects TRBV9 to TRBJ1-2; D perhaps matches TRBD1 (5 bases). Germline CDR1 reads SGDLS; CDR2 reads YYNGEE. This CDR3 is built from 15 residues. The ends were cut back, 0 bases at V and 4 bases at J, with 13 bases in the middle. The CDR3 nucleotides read TGTGCCAGCAGCGTAGACCCAGGGTCTCGCTATGGCTACACCTTC. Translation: CASSVDPGSRYGYTF.